Included here is one T cell receptor beta chain sequence, with context. This sample was included in a study of CD8+ T cells in alopecia areata. Extracted RNA was reverse transcribed into cDNA, the sequencing template. Some clones are missing from TCRdb's copy, which holds only in-frame ones; the method was immunoSEQ multiplex PCR. Here the sample spans some 170,000 clones, just over 65% being singletons. The origin of this receptor is a human donor with alopecia areata. Material: CD8+ T cells sorted from blood, obtained at week 0.

The DNA of the CDR3 is TGTGCCAGTAGTATAGATTCGGCCTCACTGAATCGTGGGCAGTTCTTC. This translates into CASSIDSASLNRGQFF. The genes are TRBV19 and TRBJ2-1; no firm D call. The CDR3 totals 16 residues. Germline V CDR1 and CDR2: LNHDA, SQIVND (reference sequence). The V end was cut by 0 bases, the J end by 12 bases, with 21 bases between.